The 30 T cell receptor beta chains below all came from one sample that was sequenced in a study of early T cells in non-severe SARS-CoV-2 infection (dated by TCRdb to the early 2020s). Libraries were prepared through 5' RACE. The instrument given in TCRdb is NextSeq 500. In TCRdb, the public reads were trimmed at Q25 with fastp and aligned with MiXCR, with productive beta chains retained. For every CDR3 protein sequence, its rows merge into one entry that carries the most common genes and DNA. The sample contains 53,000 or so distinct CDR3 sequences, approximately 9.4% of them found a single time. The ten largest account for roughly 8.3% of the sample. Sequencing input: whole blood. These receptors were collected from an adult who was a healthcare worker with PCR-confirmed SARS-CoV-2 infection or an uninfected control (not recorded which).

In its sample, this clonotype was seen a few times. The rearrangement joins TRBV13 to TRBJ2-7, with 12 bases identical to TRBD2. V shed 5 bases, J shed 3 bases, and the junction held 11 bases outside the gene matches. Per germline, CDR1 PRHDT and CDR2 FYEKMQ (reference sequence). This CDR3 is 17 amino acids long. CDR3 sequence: CASSKMTSGSTDYEQYF. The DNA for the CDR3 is TGTGCCAGCAGCAAGATGACTAGCGGGAGCACCGACTACGAGCAGTACTTC. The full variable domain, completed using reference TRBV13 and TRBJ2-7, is AAGVIQSPRHLIKEKRETATLKCYPIPRHDTVYWYQQGPGQDPQFLISFYEKMQSDKGSIPDRFSAQQFSDYHSELNMSSLELGDSALYFCASSKMTSGSTDYEQYFGPGTRLTVT.

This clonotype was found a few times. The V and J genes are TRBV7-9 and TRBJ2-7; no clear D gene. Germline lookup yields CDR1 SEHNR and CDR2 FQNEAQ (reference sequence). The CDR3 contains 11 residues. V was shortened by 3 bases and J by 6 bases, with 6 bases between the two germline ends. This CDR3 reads CASSFSREQYF. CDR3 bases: TGTGCCAGCAGCTTTTCCCGCGAGCAGTACTTC.

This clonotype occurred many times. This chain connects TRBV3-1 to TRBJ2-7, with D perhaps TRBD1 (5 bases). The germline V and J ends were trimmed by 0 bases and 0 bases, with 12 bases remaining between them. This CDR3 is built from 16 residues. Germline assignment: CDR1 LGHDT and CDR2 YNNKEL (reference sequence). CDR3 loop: CASSQDGATPSYEQYF. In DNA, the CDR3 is TGTGCCAGCAGCCAAGATGGGGCGACCCCCTCCTACGAGCAGTACTTC.

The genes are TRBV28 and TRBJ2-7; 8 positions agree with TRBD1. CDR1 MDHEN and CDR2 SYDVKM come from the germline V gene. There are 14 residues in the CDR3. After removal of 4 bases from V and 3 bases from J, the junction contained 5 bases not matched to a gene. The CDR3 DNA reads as TGTGCCAGCAGTTCCAGGACAGGGCACTACGAGCAGTACTTC. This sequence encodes CASSSRTGHYEQYF.

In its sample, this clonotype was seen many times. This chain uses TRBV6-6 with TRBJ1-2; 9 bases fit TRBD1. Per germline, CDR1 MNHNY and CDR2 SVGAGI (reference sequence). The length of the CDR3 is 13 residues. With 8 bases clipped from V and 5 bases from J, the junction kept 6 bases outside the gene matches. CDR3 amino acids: CASGTGRWYGYTF. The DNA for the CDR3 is TGTGCCAGCGGGACAGGGCGGTGGTATGGCTACACCTTC.

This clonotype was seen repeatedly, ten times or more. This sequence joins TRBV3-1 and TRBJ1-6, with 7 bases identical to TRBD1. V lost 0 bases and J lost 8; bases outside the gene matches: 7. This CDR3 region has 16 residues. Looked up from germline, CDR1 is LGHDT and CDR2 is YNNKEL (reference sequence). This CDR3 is CASSQDMPRGYSPLHF. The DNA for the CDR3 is TGTGCCAGCAGCCAAGATATGCCCAGGGGGTATTCACCCCTCCACTTT.

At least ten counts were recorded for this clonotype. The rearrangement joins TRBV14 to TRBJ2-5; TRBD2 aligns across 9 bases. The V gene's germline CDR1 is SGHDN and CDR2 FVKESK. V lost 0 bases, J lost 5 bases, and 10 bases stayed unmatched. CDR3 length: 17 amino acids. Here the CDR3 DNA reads TGTGCCAGCAGCCAAGAACCCTGGATAGCGGGAGCTGAGACCCAGTACTTC. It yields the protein CASSQEPWIAGAETQYF.

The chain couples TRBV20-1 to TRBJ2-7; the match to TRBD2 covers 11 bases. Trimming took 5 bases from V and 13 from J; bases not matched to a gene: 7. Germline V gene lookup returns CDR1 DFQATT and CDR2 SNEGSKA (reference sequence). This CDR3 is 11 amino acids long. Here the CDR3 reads CSAPTSGSHYF. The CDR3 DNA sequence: TGCAGTGCTCCAACTAGCGGGAGCCACTACTTC.

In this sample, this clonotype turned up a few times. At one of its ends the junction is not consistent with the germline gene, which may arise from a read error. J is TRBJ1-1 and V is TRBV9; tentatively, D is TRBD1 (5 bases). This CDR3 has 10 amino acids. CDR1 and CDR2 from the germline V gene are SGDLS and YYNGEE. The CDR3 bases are TGTGCCAGCGGGACTCCTGAAGTTTTCTTT. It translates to CASGTPEVFF.

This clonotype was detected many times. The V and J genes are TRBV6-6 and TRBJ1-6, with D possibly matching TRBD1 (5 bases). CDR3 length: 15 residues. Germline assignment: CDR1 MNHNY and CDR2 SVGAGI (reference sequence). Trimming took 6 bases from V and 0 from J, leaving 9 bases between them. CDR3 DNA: TGTGCCAGCAGGCAGGGCAGCTCCTATAATTCACCCCTCCACTTT. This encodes CASRQGSSYNSPLHF.

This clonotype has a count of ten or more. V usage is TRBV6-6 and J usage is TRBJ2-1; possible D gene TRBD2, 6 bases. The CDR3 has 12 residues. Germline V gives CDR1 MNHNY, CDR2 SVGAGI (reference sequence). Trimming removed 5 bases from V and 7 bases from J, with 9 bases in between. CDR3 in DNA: TGTGCCAGCAGTATGACTAGGAATGAGCAGTTCTTC. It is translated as CASSMTRNEQFF.

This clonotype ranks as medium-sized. CDR3 sequence: CASSLAGVPEQYF. CDR3 nucleotides: TGTGCCAGCAGTTTAGCGGGAGTACCCGAGCAGTACTTC. The chain joins TRBV3-1 to TRBJ2-7, with 9 bases identical to TRBD2. Germline CDR1 LGHDT, CDR2 YNNKEL (reference sequence). The CDR3 spans 13 residues. With V trimmed by 6 bases and J by 6 bases, 6 bases remained unmatched.

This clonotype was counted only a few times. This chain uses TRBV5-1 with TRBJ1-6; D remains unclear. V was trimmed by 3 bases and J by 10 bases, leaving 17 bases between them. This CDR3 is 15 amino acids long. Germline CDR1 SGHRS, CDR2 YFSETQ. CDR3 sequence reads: CASSWESGEGSPLHF. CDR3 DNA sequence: TGCGCCAGCAGCTGGGAGTCGGGAGAGGGCTCACCCCTCCACTTT.

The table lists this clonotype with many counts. The CDR3 protein is CASSQAGAHEQYF. The CDR3 DNA reads TGTGCCAGCAGCCAAGCGGGCGCCCACGAGCAGTACTTC. This rearrangement joins TRBV4-2 to TRBJ2-7, with D hard to call. CDR3 length equals 13 residues. Trimming took off 1 base at V and 5 bases at J, with 9 bases between the two ends. Per the germline V gene, CDR1 is LGHNA and CDR2 is YNFKEQ.

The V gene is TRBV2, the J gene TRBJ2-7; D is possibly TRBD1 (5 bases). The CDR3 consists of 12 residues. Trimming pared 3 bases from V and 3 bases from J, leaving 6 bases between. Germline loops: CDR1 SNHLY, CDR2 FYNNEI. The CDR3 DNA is TGTGCCAGCAGTGACAGGGACTACGAGCAGTACTTC. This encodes CASSDRDYEQYF.

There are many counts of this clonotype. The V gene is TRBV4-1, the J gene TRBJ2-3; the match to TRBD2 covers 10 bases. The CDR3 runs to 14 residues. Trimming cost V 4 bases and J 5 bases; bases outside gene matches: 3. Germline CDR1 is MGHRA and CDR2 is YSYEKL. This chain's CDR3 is CASSRSGRGDTQYF. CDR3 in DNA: TGCGCCAGCAGCCGCAGCGGGAGGGGAGATACGCAGTATTTT.

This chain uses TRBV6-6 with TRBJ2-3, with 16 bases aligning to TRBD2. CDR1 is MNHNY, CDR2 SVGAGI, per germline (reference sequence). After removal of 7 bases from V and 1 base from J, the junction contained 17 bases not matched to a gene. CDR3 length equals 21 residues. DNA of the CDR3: TGTGCCAGCATCTTCGCGCCGGGACTAGCGGGAGGGCCGTTAGGCACAGATACGCAGTATTTT. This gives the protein CASIFAPGLAGGPLGTDTQYF.

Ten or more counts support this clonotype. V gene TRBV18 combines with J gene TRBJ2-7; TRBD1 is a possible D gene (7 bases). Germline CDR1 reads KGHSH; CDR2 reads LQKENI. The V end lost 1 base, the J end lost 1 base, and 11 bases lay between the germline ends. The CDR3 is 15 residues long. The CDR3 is CASSPRAGGSYEQYF. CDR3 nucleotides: TGTGCCAGCTCACCACGGGCAGGGGGGTCCTACGAGCAGTACTTC.

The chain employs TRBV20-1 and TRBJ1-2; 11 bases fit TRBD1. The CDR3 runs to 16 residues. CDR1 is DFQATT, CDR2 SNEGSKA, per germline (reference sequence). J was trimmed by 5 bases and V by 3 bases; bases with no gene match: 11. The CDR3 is CSASPDRGLFRYGYTF. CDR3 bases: TGCAGTGCTAGCCCGGACAGGGGGCTGTTTCGGTATGGCTACACCTTC.

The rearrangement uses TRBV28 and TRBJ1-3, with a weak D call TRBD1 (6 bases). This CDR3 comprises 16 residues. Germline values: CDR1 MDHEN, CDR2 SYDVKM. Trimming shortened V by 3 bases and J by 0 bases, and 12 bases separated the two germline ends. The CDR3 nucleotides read TGTGCCAGCAGTTTGGCCCGGGGGCTCTCTGGAAACACCATATATTTT. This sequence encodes CASSLARGLSGNTIYF.

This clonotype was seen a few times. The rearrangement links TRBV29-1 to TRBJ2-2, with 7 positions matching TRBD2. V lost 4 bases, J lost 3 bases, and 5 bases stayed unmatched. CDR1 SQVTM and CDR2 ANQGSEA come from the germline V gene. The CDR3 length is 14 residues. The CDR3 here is CSVGGRMDTGELFF. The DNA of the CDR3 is TGCAGCGTTGGCGGGAGAATGGACACCGGGGAGCTGTTTTTT.

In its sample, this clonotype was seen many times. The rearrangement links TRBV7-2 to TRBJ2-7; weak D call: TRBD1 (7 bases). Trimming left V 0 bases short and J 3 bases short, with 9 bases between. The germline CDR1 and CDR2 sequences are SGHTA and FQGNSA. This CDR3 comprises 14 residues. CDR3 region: CASSLARGVYEQYF. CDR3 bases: TGTGCCAGCAGCTTAGCCAGGGGGGTCTACGAGCAGTACTTC.

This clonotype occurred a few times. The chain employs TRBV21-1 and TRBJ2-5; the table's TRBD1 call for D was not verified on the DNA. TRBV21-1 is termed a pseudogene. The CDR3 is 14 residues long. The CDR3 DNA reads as TGTGCCAGCAGCAAAGTTACGGGGCGAGAGACCCAGTACTTC. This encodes CASSKVTGRETQYF.

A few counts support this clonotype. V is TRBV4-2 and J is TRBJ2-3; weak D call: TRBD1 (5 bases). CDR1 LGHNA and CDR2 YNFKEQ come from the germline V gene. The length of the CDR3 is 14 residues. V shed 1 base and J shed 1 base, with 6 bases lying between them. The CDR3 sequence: CASSQAQGTDTQYF. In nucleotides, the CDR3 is TGTGCCAGCAGCCAAGCACAGGGCACAGATACGCAGTATTTT.

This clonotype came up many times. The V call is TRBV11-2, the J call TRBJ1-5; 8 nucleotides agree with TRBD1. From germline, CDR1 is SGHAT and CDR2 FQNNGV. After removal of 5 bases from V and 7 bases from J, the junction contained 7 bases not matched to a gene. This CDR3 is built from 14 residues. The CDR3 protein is CASSIAGGGQPQHF. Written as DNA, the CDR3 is TGTGCCAGCAGCATAGCAGGGGGCGGGCAGCCCCAGCATTTT. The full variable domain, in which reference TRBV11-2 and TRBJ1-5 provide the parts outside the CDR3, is EAGVAQSPRYKIIEKRQSVAFWCNPISGHATLYWYQQILGQGPKLLIQFQNNGVVDDSQLPKDRFSAERLKGVDSTLKIQPAKLEDSAVYLCASSIAGGGQPQHFGDGTRLSIL.

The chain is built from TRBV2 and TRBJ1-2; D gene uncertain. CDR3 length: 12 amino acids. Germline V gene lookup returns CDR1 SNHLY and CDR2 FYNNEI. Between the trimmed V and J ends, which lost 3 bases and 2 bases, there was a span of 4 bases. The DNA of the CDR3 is TGTGCCAGCAGTGACTTGAACTATGGCTACACCTTC. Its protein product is CASSDLNYGYTF.

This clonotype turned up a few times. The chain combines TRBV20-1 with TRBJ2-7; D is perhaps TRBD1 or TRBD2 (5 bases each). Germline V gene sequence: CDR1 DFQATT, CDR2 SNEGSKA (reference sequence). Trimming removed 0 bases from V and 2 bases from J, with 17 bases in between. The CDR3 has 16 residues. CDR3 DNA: TGCAGTGCTAGAGATCGGGGCCGCGACCGAGCCTACGAGCAGTACTTC. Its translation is CSARDRGRDRAYEQYF.

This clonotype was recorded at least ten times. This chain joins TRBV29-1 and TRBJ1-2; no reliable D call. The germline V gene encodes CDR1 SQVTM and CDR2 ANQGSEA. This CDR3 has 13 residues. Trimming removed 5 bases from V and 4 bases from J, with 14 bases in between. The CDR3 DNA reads TGCAGCGTTAGTTTACTGGTCCCCTATGGCTACACCTTC. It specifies CSVSLLVPYGYTF.

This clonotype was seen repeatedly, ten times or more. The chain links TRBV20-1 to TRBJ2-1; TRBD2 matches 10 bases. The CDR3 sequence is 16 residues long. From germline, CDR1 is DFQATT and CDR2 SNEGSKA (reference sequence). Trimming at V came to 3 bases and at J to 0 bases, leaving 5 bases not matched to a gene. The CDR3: CSARNSGRPSYNEQFF. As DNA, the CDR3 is TGCAGTGCTAGGAATAGCGGGAGGCCCTCCTACAATGAGCAGTTCTTC.

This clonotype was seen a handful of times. DNA of the CDR3: TGTGCCAGCAGCTTAGACACCGGGACAGGGGGTACCGGGGAGCTGTTTTTT. Amino acid sequence: CASSLDTGTGGTGELFF. The genes are TRBV7-2 and TRBJ2-2; the match to TRBD1 covers 11 bases. This CDR3 contains 17 residues. Germline CDR1 is SGHTA and CDR2 is FQGNSA. After removal of 1 base from V and 5 bases from J, the junction contained 6 bases not matched to a gene.